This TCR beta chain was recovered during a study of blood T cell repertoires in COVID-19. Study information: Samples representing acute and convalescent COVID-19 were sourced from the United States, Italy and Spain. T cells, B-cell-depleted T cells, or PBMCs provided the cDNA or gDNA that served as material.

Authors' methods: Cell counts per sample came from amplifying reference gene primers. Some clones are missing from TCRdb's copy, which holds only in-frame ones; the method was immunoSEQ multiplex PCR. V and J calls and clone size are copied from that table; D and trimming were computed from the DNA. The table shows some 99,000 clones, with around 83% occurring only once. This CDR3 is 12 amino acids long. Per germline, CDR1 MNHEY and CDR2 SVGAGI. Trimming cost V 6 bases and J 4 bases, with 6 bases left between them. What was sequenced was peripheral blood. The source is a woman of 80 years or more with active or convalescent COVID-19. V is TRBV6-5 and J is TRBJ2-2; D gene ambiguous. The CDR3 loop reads CASRWSTGELFF. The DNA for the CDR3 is TGTGCCAGCAGGTGGAGCACCGGGGAGCTGTTTTTT.